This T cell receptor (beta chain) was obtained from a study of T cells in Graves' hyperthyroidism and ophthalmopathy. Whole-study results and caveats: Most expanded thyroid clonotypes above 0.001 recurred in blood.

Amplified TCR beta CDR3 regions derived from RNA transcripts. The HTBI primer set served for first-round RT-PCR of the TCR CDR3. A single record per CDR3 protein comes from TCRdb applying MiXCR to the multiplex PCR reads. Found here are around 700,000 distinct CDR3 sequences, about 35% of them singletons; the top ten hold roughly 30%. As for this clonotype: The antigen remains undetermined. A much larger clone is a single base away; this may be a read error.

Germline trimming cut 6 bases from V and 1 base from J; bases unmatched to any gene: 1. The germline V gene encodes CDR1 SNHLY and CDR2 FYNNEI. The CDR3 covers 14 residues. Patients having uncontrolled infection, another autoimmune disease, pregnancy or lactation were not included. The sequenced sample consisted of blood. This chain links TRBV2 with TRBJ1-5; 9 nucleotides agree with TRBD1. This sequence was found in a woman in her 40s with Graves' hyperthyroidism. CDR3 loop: CASRGTGSNQPQHF. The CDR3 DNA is TGTGCCAGCAGGGGGACAGGGAGCAATCAGCCCCAGCATTTT. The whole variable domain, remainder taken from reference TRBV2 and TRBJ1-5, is EPEVTQTPSHQVTQMGQEVILRCVPISNHLYFYWYRQILGQKVEFLVSFYNNEISEKSEIFDDQFSVERPDGSNFTLKIRSTKLEDSAMYFCASRGTGSNQPQHFGDGTRLSIL.